Described below is a single T cell receptor (beta chain) sequence and its context. This sample was taken from a study of blood T cell repertoires in COVID-19. Study summary: The analysed material was cDNA or gDNA that came from T cells, B-cell-depleted T cells, or PBMCs.

Per the original data handling: The authors estimated nucleated cell counts from reference gene primer amplification. Assay: immunoSEQ multiplex PCR; the TCRdb copy retains only in-frame clones and omits some. The DNA was the basis for D and trimming; V, J and clone size are from that table. The sample shows about 210,000 clones, 88% of them seen only once. Germline assignment: CDR1 MNHEY and CDR2 SVGEGT. CDR3 length equals 16 residues. The trim removed 0 bases at V and 1 base at J, leaving 5 bases unmatched. The TCR comes from a man in his late teens or twenties with active or convalescent COVID-19. V and J are TRBV6-2 or TRBV6-3 and TRBJ1-2; 7 bases map to TRBD1. The sample taken for sequencing was peripheral blood. CDR3 loop: CASSYSTGQINYGYTF. The CDR3 DNA is TGTGCCAGCAGTTACTCAACGGGACAGATTAACTATGGCTACACCTTC.